These T cell receptor beta chains were read from a single sample in a study of T cells after yellow fever vaccination. Via MiXCR, TCRdb re-called the 5' RACE reads, giving one row per CDR3 protein. This table has fewer than 500,000 distinct CDR3 sequences, about 17% appearing once. This sample comprised PBMCs, obtained before the yellow fever booster vaccination. The receptor set was obtained from a man between 18 and 35 years old who received the YFV17D yellow fever vaccine. The CDR3 runs from the conserved cysteine through the conserved F or W. Each record gives: clone size, V gene, D gene, J gene, CDR3 protein, CDR3 DNA. D genes are given only for firm matches. A row's size may be missing; if present it is once, few, many or a size class.

clone size: few
V gene: TRBV12-3/TRBV12-4
D gene: TRBD2
J gene: TRBJ2-7
CDR3 protein: CASSPGGIGEQYF
CDR3 DNA: TGTGCCAGCAGCCCGGGGGGGATTGGCGAGCAGTACTTC

clone size: many
V gene: TRBV20-1
D gene: .
J gene: TRBJ2-5
CDR3 protein: CSARDSGDQETQYF
CDR3 DNA: TGCAGTGCTAGAGATTCCGGGGACCAAGAGACCCAGTACTTC

clone size: .
V gene: TRBV5-1
D gene: .
J gene: TRBJ1-2
CDR3 protein: CASSYRNYGYTF
CDR3 DNA: TGCGCCAGCAGCTATCGAAACTATGGCTACACCTTC

clone size: few
V gene: TRBV4-3
D gene: TRBD1
J gene: TRBJ1-4
CDR3 protein: CASSQVKGANEKLFF
CDR3 DNA: TGCGCCAGCAGCCAAGTTAAGGGGGCGAATGAAAAACTGTTTTTT

clone size: .
V gene: TRBV11-3
D gene: TRBD1
J gene: TRBJ2-6
CDR3 protein: CASSDGDRGSGANVLTF
CDR3 DNA: TGTGCCAGCAGCGATGGAGACAGGGGGTCTGGGGCCAACGTCCTGACTTTC

clone size: .
V gene: TRBV10-3
D gene: .
J gene: TRBJ2-5
CDR3 protein: CAISRDTRQETQYF
CDR3 DNA: TGTGCCATCAGTAGGGACACCCGACAAGAGACCCAGTACTTC

clone size: .
V gene: TRBV12-3/TRBV12-4
D gene: .
J gene: TRBJ1-6
CDR3 protein: CASSPGSAPLHF
CDR3 DNA: TGTGCCAGCAGCCCCGGTTCTGCACCCCTCCACTTT

clone size: few
V gene: TRBV15
D gene: .
J gene: TRBJ2-2
CDR3 protein: CATGTTRGAGELFF
CDR3 DNA: TGTGCCACCGGGACAACTCGAGGGGCCGGGGAGCTGTTTTTT

clone size: few
V gene: TRBV6-6
D gene: TRBD1
J gene: TRBJ1-2
CDR3 protein: CASSYYSKQGAYGYTF
CDR3 DNA: TGTGCCAGCAGTTACTATTCAAAACAGGGGGCCTATGGCTACACCTTC

clone size: .
V gene: TRBV4-1
D gene: TRBD1
J gene: TRBJ2-5
CDR3 protein: CACSPEGQGTQYF
CDR3 DNA: TGCGCCTGCAGCCCCGAGGGACAGGGGACCCAGTACTTC

clone size: few
V gene: TRBV12-3/TRBV12-4
D gene: TRBD1
J gene: TRBJ1-3
CDR3 protein: CASSLGTGATGNTIYF
CDR3 DNA: TGTGCCAGCAGTTTAGGCACAGGGGCCACTGGAAACACCATATATTTT

clone size: few
V gene: TRBV5-1
D gene: .
J gene: TRBJ2-5
CDR3 protein: CASTARKTRTEETQYF
CDR3 DNA: TGCGCCAGCACCGCCCGTAAAACGCGAACTGAAGAGACCCAGTACTTC

clone size: .
V gene: TRBV7-2
D gene: .
J gene: TRBJ1-5
CDR3 protein: CASSSSVAAQPQHF
CDR3 DNA: TGTGCCAGCAGCTCCTCCGTGGCAGCTCAGCCCCAGCATTTT

clone size: few
V gene: TRBV5-1
D gene: .
J gene: TRBJ1-4
CDR3 protein: CASSFLDTQNEKLFF
CDR3 DNA: TGCGCCAGCAGCTTCCTGGACACACAGAATGAAAAACTGTTTTTT